Included here is one T cell receptor (beta chain) sequence, with context. Its specificity is not known. The sample comes from a study of cytomegalovirus exposure and HLA in healthy donors. The CDR3 is 18 residues long. Looked up from germline, CDR1 is SGHVS and CDR2 is FNYEAQ. General study findings and limits: Most CMV-associated TCR beta chains appeared HLA-restricted in a later analysis. It was in a later analysis that TCR association rates were seen to vary by HLA locus, highest for DRB1 and lowest for HLA-C. Confirmation in vitro established that a few CMV-associated chains were specific for CMV antigens. A later analysis linked 15,000 to 20,000 TCR beta sequences to HLA alleles at 0.05 false discovery rate.

The PCR made use of 60 Vbeta and 13 Jbeta primers. Only in-frame clones appear in the TCRdb table, and some are missing; sequencing was by immunoSEQ multiplex PCR. The sample has tens of thousands of clones, roughly 70% seen once. The V and J genes are TRBV7-6 and TRBJ2-5, with 9 bases matching TRBD1. Matching the DNA end better, TRBJ2-7 makes the J call doubtful. The sequenced sample consisted of PBMCs. The clonotype originates from a woman aged 60-75 years in good health and CMV-seropositive. CDR3 DNA sequence: TGTGCCAGCAGCTTAGCTCGATCCACCGGGACAGGGTCCTACGAGCAGTACTTC. Its translation: CASSLARSTGTGSYEQYF.